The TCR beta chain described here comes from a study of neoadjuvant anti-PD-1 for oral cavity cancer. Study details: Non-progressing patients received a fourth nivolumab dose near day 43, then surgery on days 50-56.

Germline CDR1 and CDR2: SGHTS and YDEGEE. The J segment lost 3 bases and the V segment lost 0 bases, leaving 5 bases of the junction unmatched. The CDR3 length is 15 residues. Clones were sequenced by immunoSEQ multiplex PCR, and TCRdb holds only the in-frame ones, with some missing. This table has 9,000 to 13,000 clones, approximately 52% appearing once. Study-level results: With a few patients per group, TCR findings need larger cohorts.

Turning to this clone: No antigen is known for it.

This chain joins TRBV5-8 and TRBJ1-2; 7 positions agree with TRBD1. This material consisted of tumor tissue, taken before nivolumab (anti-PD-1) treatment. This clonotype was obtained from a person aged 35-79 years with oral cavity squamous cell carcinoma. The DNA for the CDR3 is TGTGCCAGCAGCTTGGACCTTGGGACAGACTATGGCTACACCTTC. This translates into CASSLDLGTDYGYTF.